This TCR beta chain was captured by sequencing in a study of early T cells in non-severe SARS-CoV-2 infection. For the study at large: Sequencing used unsorted whole-blood bulk RNA, so chains lack pairing.

This clonotype was seen many times. Its specificity is not known. CDR1 is SEHNR, CDR2 FQNEAQ, per germline (reference sequence). CDR3 length: 16 residues. Trimming took off 1 base at V and 3 bases at J, with 15 bases between the two ends. Study-wide results and limits: CD4 and private specificities were missed by VDJdb matching, which favored anti-spike CD8 responses.

Individually, cDNA molecules had unique molecular identifiers attached to them. MiXCR, applied by TCRdb to the 5' RACE reads, yields one record per CDR3 protein. The sample has about 83,000 distinct CDR3 sequences; under 11% are singletons. This clonotype was obtained from an adult who was a healthcare worker with PCR-confirmed SARS-CoV-2 infection or an uninfected control (not recorded which). V and J are TRBV7-9 and TRBJ1-1; D is ambiguous. Sequenced here: whole blood, sampled at baseline. This CDR3 reads CASSLVTLNGDTEAFF. CDR3 DNA: TGTGCCAGCAGCTTAGTCACCCTCAATGGGGACACTGAAGCTTTCTTT.